This TCR beta chain was obtained from a study of T cell responses to AZD1222 COVID-19 vaccine (dated by TCRdb to 2020 to 2023). As for the study more broadly: AZD1222 recipients whose second dose came at about 4 weeks and those whose second dose came at about 12 weeks were combined into one group, since spike-specific TCR depth and breadth did not differ between the two schedules. TCR sequencing covered 230 or so trial participants: 207 given two doses of AZD1222 and 26 given two doses of MenACWY control vaccine. Enrollment into the trials was organized by age into subgroups of 18-55, 56-69 and 70-plus years, and those subgroups contained approximately 150, 30 and 60 TCR-sequenced participants, respectively.

What the authors observed across the whole study: No day 14 peak-response samples were available, so repertoires were characterized only after the peak T cell response. Reportedly, almost half of the unique spike-specific TCRs recognized epitopes lying outside the regions that are mutated in the B.1.351 and B.1.1.7 variants. Participants were mostly white British, with more females than males. The authors suggested clonal diversity may have been underestimated. The whole spike protein was spanned by vaccine-associated CD4 TCRs, and dominant responses were seen in regions 160-218 and 743-854. The 56-69-year group was small, and its depth increase did not reach significance, likely because of low power. Conclusions about previously exposed vaccinees were limited because only six AZD1222 recipients were SARS-CoV-2 seropositive at baseline. After two AZD1222 doses, spike-specific TCR breadth and depth were significantly higher than at day 0 and than in MenACWY recipients.

In light of the paper, this sample's time point label describes: baseline before first vaccination. The vaccinee samples were drawn from two UK trials, COV001 and COV002, one of which was a single-blind randomized controlled phase 2/3 trial testing AZD1222 (ChAdOx1 nCoV-19) in healthy adults. Trial participant PBMC samples were collected at day 0 and day 28 after the second dose for TCRbeta chain sequencing. This clone was detected once. Its cognate antigen has yet to be identified. There are no base qualities to consult, and no much larger clone falls within one base. At the DNA level, this CDR3 is encoded by other sequences in the same sample as well. The CDR3 regions of human TCRbeta chains were analyzed by immunosequencing. The source study handled its data this way. Repertoire TCRs were matched against a reference library of SARS-CoV-2-specific TCRs generated with the MIRA antigen-specificity platform. Breadth was defined as the fraction of unique TCRs that were SARS-CoV-2-associated, and depth was defined as the fraction of total T cells that were SARS-CoV-2-associated. Using the MIRA data, every spike-specific TCR was mapped to the spike region that the TCR reacted to and assigned to either a CD4 or a CD8 class. Log10-transformed breadth and depth values were compared by one-way ANOVA with Sidak's multiple comparisons tests. TCRdb re-hosts the immuneACCESS table, in-frame sequences only. Its copies lack some clones; in the studies checked, an unresolved V gene accounts for under half of them, and the cause for the rest is not known. V and J calls and clone size are those listed in that table; D and trimming were worked out from the DNA. In this sample the table shows roughly 200,000 clones, around 88% of which occur a single time. The top ten clonotypes cover approximately 8% of the sample.

The material was peripheral blood, obtained on day 0 of AZD1222 vaccination. This sequence was found in an adult in good health.

The DNA reads TGTGCCAGCAGTGACGGACAGGGGGCAGATACGCAGTATTTT. This sequence encodes CASSDGQGADTQYF. Recombination linked TRBV6-4 to TRBJ2-3, and 10 junctional nucleotides match TRBD1. The cysteine opens and the phenylalanine closes a CDR3 of 14 amino acids. Solely the CDR3 DNA is kept, with 42 bases framed from the first base. V and J are trimmed by 2 bases and 4 bases, and the gene matches miss 0 bases of the junction. Sequences MRHNA (CDR1) and SNTAGT (CDR2) are obtained from the germline V gene.